This T cell receptor beta chain derives from a study of blood T cell repertoires in COVID-19. Clones were read by immunoSEQ multiplex PCR, and TCRdb kept only the in-frame ones, dropping some. The table records more than 200,000 clones, more than 65% of them present only once. This clone has only a few counts. Input material: peripheral blood. This receptor was taken from a woman between 40 and 55 years old who had recovered from COVID-19.

In nucleotides, the CDR3 is TGCGCCAGCAGCCAAGTTACAGGGAAAGGTTCACCCCTCCACTTT. It specifies CASSQVTGKGSPLHF. V and J are TRBV4-3 and TRBJ1-6; possibly TRBD1 for D (6 bases). Deletions cut 1 base from V and 9 bases from J, with 13 bases between. The CDR3 extends over 15 amino acids. Germline V gene data show CDR1 as LGHNA and CDR2 as YSLEER.